What follows are 27 T cell receptor beta chains derived from one specimen sequenced in a study of Ad26.COV2.S vaccination and SARS-CoV-2 variants. The assay was immunoSEQ multiplex PCR, and TCRdb's table has in-frame clones only and misses some. The data contain 350,000 to 500,000 clones, around 89% of them singletons. Treatment defined: 15 to 20 received Ad26.COV2.S at low or high dose, single or two shots; a few received placebo; per-sample allocation not given. Each sample was drawn 63 days after the first injection (of vaccine or placebo). The starting material was peripheral blood, obtained in a trial of Ad26.COV2.S vaccine versus placebo. The receptors originated from a person aged 18-65 years who received the Ad26.COV2.S COVID-19 vaccine or a placebo.

The J gene is TRBJ2-2, the V gene TRBV7-3, with TRBD1 identical over 8 bases. Germline V gives CDR1 SGHTA, CDR2 FQGTGA. CDR3 length: 17 residues. The ends lost 5 bases at V and 4 bases at J; junction bases unmatched: 12. The CDR3 coding sequence is TGTGCCAGCAGCCACGCCGGGACAGGTTTGGCCACCGGGGAGCTGTTTTTT. This translates into CASSHAGTGLATGELFF.

The V gene is TRBV5-4, the J gene TRBJ1-2; possibly TRBD1 for D (5 bases). In germline, CDR1 is SGHNT, CDR2 YYREEE (reference sequence). V dropped 4 bases and J dropped 2 bases, with 6 bases sitting between them. This CDR3 spans 12 amino acids. CDR3 in amino acids: CASSTGNYGYTF. The DNA for the CDR3 is TGTGCCAGCAGCACAGGCAACTATGGCTACACCTTC.

This sequence joins TRBV27 and TRBJ1-2, with a possible D match to TRBD1 (5 bases). This CDR3 has 16 amino acids. V dropped 6 bases and J dropped 4 bases, with 21 bases sitting between them. Germline V CDR1 and CDR2: MNHEY, SMNVEV (reference sequence). The CDR3 DNA reads TGTGCCAGCAGCCGACGGGGCTGGATGCCGCTCTATGGCTACACCTTC. It is translated as CASSRRGWMPLYGYTF.

The chain is built from TRBV7-2 and TRBJ1-1; weak D call: TRBD1 (6 bases). The CDR3 loop spans 15 amino acids. Trimming took 4 bases from V and 3 from J, leaving 15 bases between them. Germline V lookup: CDR1 SGHTA, CDR2 FQGNSA. The CDR3 region is CASSSTGRRYTEAFF. The DNA of the CDR3 is TGTGCCAGCAGCTCAACAGGGAGGAGGTACACTGAAGCTTTCTTT.

The chain recombines TRBV15 with TRBJ2-3; no definite D call. V lost 1 base, J lost 0 bases, and 11 bases lay in between. The CDR3 spans 16 residues. Germline V CDR1 and CDR2: LNHNV, YYDKDF (reference sequence). The CDR3 protein is CATSRGVWDSTDTQYF. CDR3 in DNA: TGTGCCACCAGCAGAGGGGTCTGGGATAGCACAGATACGCAGTATTTT.

This clone was observed once. CDR3 sequence (DNA): TGTGCCAGTAGTATCAGAAAAAGCACAGATACGCAGTATTTT. Its protein is CASSIRKSTDTQYF. The chain combines TRBV19 with TRBJ2-3; D is ambiguous. The germline V and J ends were trimmed by 3 bases and 0 bases, with 7 bases remaining between them. The CDR3 is made up of 14 amino acids. Germline loops: CDR1 LNHDA, CDR2 SQIVND (reference sequence).

The rearrangement uses TRBV7-2 and TRBJ2-1; D not resolved. V dropped 7 bases and J dropped 5 bases, with 6 bases sitting between them. The CDR3 spans 11 residues. Per the germline V gene, CDR1 is SGHTA and CDR2 is FQGNSA. The CDR3 DNA reads TGTGCCAGCACCGACGACAATGAGCAGTTCTTC. Translating gives CASTDDNEQFF.

V and J are TRBV7-6 and TRBJ2-3, with D possibly TRBD2 on 6 matching bases. With 3 bases removed from V and 1 base from J, the gap between germline ends came to 14 bases. This CDR3 region has 16 residues. Germline CDR1 is SGHVS and CDR2 is FNYEAQ. The CDR3 DNA sequence: TGTGCCAGCAGCTTGCCCGGGGCTAGCGGCACAGATACGCAGTATTTT. The encoded protein is CASSLPGASGTDTQYF.

This chain joins TRBV6-1 and TRBJ2-5; 8 positions match TRBD1. Germline V lookup: CDR1 MNHNS, CDR2 SASEGT. The junction had 3 bases not matched to a gene; V was cut back by 1 base and J by 5 bases. The length of the CDR3 is 14 residues. CDR3 DNA: TGTGCCAGCAGTGAAGGGACAGGGTTGGAGACCCAGTACTTC. This encodes CASSEGTGLETQYF.

The chain uses TRBV7-9 and TRBJ1-1, with 8 bases that match TRBD1. This CDR3 region has 15 residues. Germline V gives CDR1 SEHNR, CDR2 FQNEAQ (reference sequence). Trimming took 5 bases from V and 1 from J; bases not matched to a gene: 6. The CDR3 DNA follows: TGTGCCAGCAGCCAACGGACAGGGAAGAACACTGAAGCTTTCTTT. This sequence encodes CASSQRTGKNTEAFF.

The CDR3 sequence is CASIVAGGSNQPQHF. For the CDR3, the DNA is TGTGCCAGTATCGTGGCAGGGGGAAGCAATCAGCCCCAGCATTTT. The chain has TRBV19 and TRBJ1-5; 7 positions match TRBD1. J gave up 1 base and V 7 bases, and 7 bases lay outside the gene matches. Germline V gene lookup returns CDR1 LNHDA and CDR2 SQIVND (reference sequence). The CDR3 is 15 amino acids.

This clone was detected once. The rearrangement links TRBV30 to TRBJ1-6; TRBD1 aligns across 10 bases. Germline loops: CDR1 GTSNPN, CDR2 SVGIG (reference sequence). V dropped 8 bases and J dropped 0; count of bases not matched to a gene: 4. This CDR3 contains 15 residues. CDR3 DNA sequence: TGTGCCGCTAGGACAGGGGGCTCCTATAATTCACCCCTCCACTTT. Amino acid sequence: CAARTGGSYNSPLHF.

The gene calls are TRBV5-1 and TRBJ2-3; 8 bases line up with TRBD1. The CDR3 consists of 15 residues. CDR1 and CDR2 from the germline V gene are SGHRS and YFSETQ. With 0 bases clipped from V and 4 bases from J, the junction kept 4 bases outside the gene matches. This CDR3 is CASSLDPGGADTQYF. The DNA for the CDR3 is TGCGCCAGCAGCTTGGACCCAGGGGGCGCAGATACGCAGTATTTT. The whole variable domain, filled in from reference TRBV5-1 and TRBJ2-3, reads KAGVTQTPRYLIKTRGQQVTLSCSPISGHRSVSWYQQTPGQGLQFLFEYFSETQRNKGNFPGRFSGRQFSNSRSEMNVSTLELGDSALYLCASSLDPGGADTQYFGPGTRLTVL.

The J gene is TRBJ2-2, the V gene TRBV29-1; D ambiguous. The V end lost 5 bases, the J end lost 0 bases, and 4 bases lay between the germline ends. The CDR3 contains 12 residues. CDR1 and CDR2 (germline): SQVTM, ANQGSEA. The CDR3: CSVTANTGELFF. The CDR3 nucleotides are TGCAGCGTTACAGCGAACACCGGGGAGCTGTTTTTT.

The chain has TRBV18 and TRBJ1-5; no clear D. Trimming removed 6 bases at V and 2 bases at J, with 8 bases between. Per the germline V gene, CDR1 is KGHSH and CDR2 is LQKENI. This CDR3 region has 13 residues. CDR3 coding DNA: TGTGCCAGCTCCCAGGTAGGCAATCAGCCCCAGCATTTT. Protein sequence: CASSQVGNQPQHF.

This CDR3 reads CASSEEKLGTGDVSLHF. CDR3 DNA sequence: TGTGCCAGCAGTGAGGAAAAACTAGGGACCGGAGATGTCTCCCTCCACTTT. The J gene is TRBJ1-6, the V gene TRBV2; TRBD1 is a possible D gene (5 bases). The CDR3 runs to 17 residues. Germline CDR1 is SNHLY and CDR2 is FYNNEI. The ends were cut back, 3 bases at V and 14 bases at J, with 26 bases in the middle.

The chain has TRBV5-1 and TRBJ1-1; D is possibly TRBD1 (5 bases). V dropped 1 base and J dropped 5 bases, with 15 bases sitting between them. The CDR3 length is 15 residues. From germline, CDR1 is SGHRS and CDR2 YFSETQ. For the CDR3, the DNA is TGCGCCAGCAGCTTGAGTAGGGGAGATGGGACTGAAGCTTTCTTT. Protein product: CASSLSRGDGTEAFF.

This chain connects TRBV28 to TRBJ2-1, with 9 bases fitting TRBD2. This CDR3 is 13 amino acids long. In germline, CDR1 is MDHEN, CDR2 SYDVKM. J gave up 8 bases and V 6 bases, and 5 bases lay outside the gene matches. CDR3 nucleotides: TGTGCCAGCAGGCGGGGGGGCGGCGATGAGCAGTTCTTC. This sequence encodes CASRRGGGDEQFF.

This chain connects TRBV2 to TRBJ1-2, with 8 positions matching TRBD1. V was clipped by 7 bases and J by 6 bases; unmatched bases: 4. Germline V gene data show CDR1 as SNHLY and CDR2 as FYNNEI. The CDR3 has 12 residues. CDR3: CASMTGVDGYTF. The CDR3, as DNA: TGTGCCAGCATGACAGGGGTTGATGGCTACACCTTC. Using reference TRBV2 and TRBJ1-2 for the parts outside the CDR3, the full variable domain is EPEVTQTPSHQVTQMGQEVILRCVPISNHLYFYWYRQILGQKVEFLVSFYNNEISEKSEIFDDQFSVERPDGSNFTLKIRSTKLEDSAMYFCASMTGVDGYTFGSGTRLTVV.

CDR3 nucleotide sequence: TGTGCCTACGAAAGGGGACCCTGGAGGGCAGAGGATGAAAAACTGTTTTTT. Protein: CAYERGPWRAEDEKLFF. The chain joins TRBV5-3 to TRBJ1-4; D perhaps matches TRBD1 (5 bases). TRBV5-3 is an ORF, with its function uncertain. The CDR3 consists of 17 residues. V dropped 10 bases and J dropped 6 bases, with 28 bases sitting between them.

The V gene is TRBV4-1, the J gene TRBJ2-7; 7 bases are a match to TRBD1. The CDR3 is 15 residues long. CDR1 and CDR2 (germline): MGHRA, YSYEKL. The trim removed 0 bases at V and 2 bases at J, leaving 4 bases unmatched. CDR3 nucleotide sequence: TGCGCCAGCAGCCAAGACGGGACAGAGCCCTACGAGCAGTACTTC. Its protein product is CASSQDGTEPYEQYF.

This chain links TRBV7-9 with TRBJ2-1, with TRBD2 identical over 13 bases. Germline V gene sequence: CDR1 SEHNR, CDR2 FQNEAQ (reference sequence). This CDR3 region has 15 residues. V was pared by 4 bases and J by 7 bases, with 4 bases of the junction left unmatched. In DNA form, the CDR3 reads TGTGCCAGCAGCTCACTAGCGGGGGGGCAGAATGAGCAGTTCTTC. This sequence encodes CASSSLAGGQNEQFF.

This sequence joins TRBV4-1 and TRBJ2-5, with a tentative D call TRBD2 (6 bases). The V end was cut by 4 bases, the J end by 4 bases, with 13 bases between. Germline V gives CDR1 MGHRA, CDR2 YSYEKL. The CDR3 is 14 amino acids. CDR3 in DNA: TGCGCCAGCAGCCCCATGGAGGGACGAGAGACCCAGTACTTC. It is translated as CASSPMEGRETQYF.

This clone was detected once. The chain combines TRBV7-9 with TRBJ1-1, with 8 bases aligning to TRBD1. The CDR3 spans 12 residues. Germline V gene data show CDR1 as SEHNR and CDR2 as FQNEAQ (reference sequence). V shed 8 bases and J 6 bases; nucleotides not matched to a gene: 5. Here the CDR3 reads CASGDRGPEAFF. DNA of the CDR3: TGTGCCAGCGGAGACAGGGGCCCTGAAGCTTTCTTT.

This sequence joins TRBV25-1 and TRBJ2-7; TRBD1 or TRBD2 may be the D gene (6 bases each). This CDR3 is built from 14 residues. Trimming cost V 7 bases and J 2 bases, with 15 bases left between them. Germline CDR1 reads MGHDK; CDR2 reads SYGVNS. CDR3: CASTRRGSPYEQYF. CDR3 bases: TGTGCCAGCACCCGGAGGGGGTCCCCCTACGAGCAGTACTTC.

The V and J genes are TRBV19 and TRBJ2-5, with D possibly TRBD2 on 6 matching bases. This CDR3 contains 14 residues. Trimming took 0 bases from V and 5 from J, leaving 10 bases between them. Per germline, CDR1 LNHDA and CDR2 SQIVND (reference sequence). The CDR3 DNA sequence: TGTGCCAGTAGTATAGACGGGAGTTCGGAGACCCAGTACTTC. Encoded protein: CASSIDGSSETQYF.

V usage is TRBV25-1 and J usage is TRBJ2-1; the match to TRBD2 covers 9 bases. The germline V gene has CDR1 MGHDK and CDR2 SYGVNS. The CDR3 sequence is 16 residues long. V lost 1 base, J lost 8 bases, and 9 bases stayed unmatched. This CDR3 reads CASSESRLAGKDEQFF. The CDR3 coding sequence is TGTGCCAGCAGTGAATCAAGGCTAGCGGGGAAGGATGAGCAGTTCTTC.